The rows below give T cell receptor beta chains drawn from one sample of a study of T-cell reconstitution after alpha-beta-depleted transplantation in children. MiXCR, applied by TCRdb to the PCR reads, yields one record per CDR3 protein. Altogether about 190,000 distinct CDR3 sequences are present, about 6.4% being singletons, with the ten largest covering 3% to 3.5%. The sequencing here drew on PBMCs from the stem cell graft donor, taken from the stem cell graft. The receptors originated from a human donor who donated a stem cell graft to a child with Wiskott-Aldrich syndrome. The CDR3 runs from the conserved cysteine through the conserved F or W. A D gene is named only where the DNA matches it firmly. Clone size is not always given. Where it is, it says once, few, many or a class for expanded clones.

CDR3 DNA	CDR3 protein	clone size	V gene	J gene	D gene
TGCAGCGTTGGACTGGCGATCTCCTACGAGCAGTACTTC	CSVGLAISYEQYF	many	TRBV29-1	TRBJ2-7	NA
TGCAGTGTAGGCGCGCGCGGTGAGGGTGAGCAGTTCTTC	CSVGARGEGEQFF	many	TRBV20-1	TRBJ2-1	NA
TGTGCCAGCAGTCAGACGGGGAGCTCTGGAAACACCATATATTTT	CASSQTGSSGNTIYF	many	TRBV12-3/TRBV12-4	TRBJ1-3	NA
TGTGCCAGCTCACCACCGGGAAGTCGTGGATATACGCAGTATTTT	CASSPPGSRGYTQYF	NA	TRBV18	TRBJ2-3	NA
TGTGCCTGGAGTGGGGCGGGGGAATATTATAGCAATCAGCCCCAGCATTTT	CAWSGAGEYYSNQPQHF	many	TRBV30	TRBJ1-5	NA
TGTGCCAGCAGGGAGACAGGGAAGGAGACCCAGTACTTC	CASRETGKETQYF	many	TRBV25-1	TRBJ2-5	TRBD1
TGTGCCAGCAGCCTAACCGGGACAGGTCCGTCTTCCTACGAGCAGTACTTC	CASSLTGTGPSSYEQYF	few	TRBV4-2	TRBJ2-7	TRBD1
TGTGCCAGCAGCGTCGATGAAAAACTGTTTTTT	CASSVDEKLFF	few	TRBV7-2	TRBJ1-4	NA
TGCGCCAGCAGCCAGGGTTTCAACCTTCCGGGAAACACCATATATTTT	CASSQGFNLPGNTIYF	few	TRBV4-1	TRBJ1-3	NA
TGCGCCAGCAGCTTAAACTCACTGAACACTGAAGCTTTCTTT	CASSLNSLNTEAFF	many	TRBV5-1	TRBJ1-1	NA